This T cell receptor beta chain comes out of a study of shared clonotypes between healthy human individuals. Findings and limits, study-wide: Donor clonotype sharing was expected to depend on sequencing depth.

Clones were read by immunoSEQ multiplex PCR, and TCRdb kept only the in-frame ones, dropping some. In the table there are 2 million to 2.5 million clones, about 94% of which are singletons. V dropped 3 bases and J dropped 4; count of bases not matched to a gene: 8. The CDR3 covers 15 residues. Per germline, CDR1 MNHNY and CDR2 SVGAGI (reference sequence). Of note for this clone: The target antigen is unknown.

The receptor comes from a man younger than 35 in good health. V usage is TRBV6-6 and J usage is TRBJ2-7, with 8 bases lining up with TRBD2. The sequencing sample was made of naive CD4+ T cells sorted from blood. The subset was: CD45RA+ positively selected. The CDR3 DNA follows: TGTGCCAGCAGTTATCTAGCGGGCCCCACTTACGAGCAGTACTTC. Protein sequence: CASSYLAGPTYEQYF.